This T cell receptor beta chain was captured in a study of patients and donors after allogeneic stem cell transplantation. TCRdb recomputed calls from the RT-PCR reads with MiXCR, one row per CDR3 protein. The sample has 190,000 or so distinct CDR3 sequences, around 40% seen once. The CDR3 covers 12 residues. CDR1 and CDR2 from the germline V gene are SQVTM and ANQGSEA. Trimming pared 6 bases from V and 1 base from J, leaving 6 bases between. The source material was blood, either unsorted or a sorted T cell fraction (not recorded which). The TCR comes from a human donor who was either an allogeneic HSCT recipient or a stem cell or donor lymphocyte infusion donor (not recorded which). It is not recorded whose cells these are; they may come from a transplant donor. The chain joins TRBV29-1 to TRBJ2-2; D is unresolved. This CDR3 reads CSVAENTGELFF. The CDR3 coding sequence is TGCAGCGTCGCAGAGAACACCGGGGAGCTGTTTTTT.